This T cell receptor (beta chain) was found in a study of cytomegalovirus exposure and HLA in healthy donors. There were likely unrecorded immune exposures, though donors were nominally healthy when sampled. The PCR had 60 Vbeta and 13 Jbeta primers. Sequencing was performed with immunoSEQ multiplex PCR; in TCRdb, only in-frame clones are kept and a portion is missing. The repertoire holds some 110,000 clones, with about 81% as singletons. CDR1 MDHEN and CDR2 SYDVKM come from the germline V gene. Trimming took 3 bases from V and 4 from J, leaving 9 bases between them. The CDR3 consists of 13 residues. A note on this clone: Its specificity is not known.

Findings and limits, study-wide: Looking again later, the authors saw that most CMV-associated TCR beta chains seemed HLA-restricted. Analyses of presence/absence relied on an assumption of roughly uniform sequencing depth across donors.

The chain employs TRBV28 and TRBJ1-2; no reliable D call. Sequences were obtained from PBMCs. This receptor was taken from a woman aged 25 to 45 in good health and CMV-seronegative. The CDR3 nucleotides read TGTGCCAGCAGTTTCCCCGGGATCTATGGCTACACCTTC. It yields the protein CASSFPGIYGYTF.